These T cell receptor beta chains were read from a single sample in a study of blood T cell repertoires in COVID-19. The method was immunoSEQ multiplex PCR; TCRdb's version includes in-frame clones alone and lacks a portion of them. The top ten hold 1.9% of the sample, which has 200,000 to 250,000 clones, 85% to 95% seen once. Sequences were obtained from PBMCs or T cells enriched from blood (not recorded which). These receptors were obtained from a woman younger than 35 who had recovered from COVID-19. Each CDR3 is given with its conserved first and last residue. The D gene is left open where the match is weak. Where a row states a size, it is once, few, many or the class of an expanded clone; other rows omit it.

size	V	D	J	CDR3	DNA
once	TRBV5-6	TRBD2	TRBJ2-7	CASSLGLAGAHSYEQYF	TGTGCCAGCAGCCTGGGACTAGCGGGAGCCCATTCCTACGAGCAGTACTTC
NA	TRBV4-3	TRBD1	TRBJ2-7	CASSFERGPTYEQYF	TGCGCCAGCAGCTTCGAGAGGGGGCCGACCTACGAGCAGTACTTC
NA	TRBV7-9	TRBD2	TRBJ2-4	CASSASSGGAKNIQYF	TGTGCCAGCAGCGCCTCTAGCGGGGGGGCCAAAAACATTCAGTACTTC
NA	TRBV5-4	TRBD1	TRBJ1-2	CASSLAGTGPYGYTF	TGTGCCAGCAGCTTAGCCGGGACAGGCCCCTATGGCTACACCTTC
few	TRBV10-3	NA	TRBJ1-2	CAISSDSYGYTF	TGTGCCATCAGTTCGGACAGCTATGGCTACACCTTC
NA	TRBV11-2	TRBD1	TRBJ2-7	CASSLGTGQGRPYEQYF	TGTGCCAGCAGCTTAGGGACGGGACAGGGTCGTCCCTACGAGCAGTACTTC
NA	TRBV3-1/TRBV3-2	NA	TRBJ2-1	CASSPLATVDYNEQFF	TGTGCCAGCAGCCCCCTAGCCACGGTGGATTACAATGAGCAGTTCTTC
NA	TRBV12-5	TRBD2	TRBJ2-3	CASGLAPKQLAGGSSTDTQYF	TGTGCTAGTGGTTTGGCACCGAAACAACTAGCGGGGGGGTCTAGCACAGATACGCAGTATTTT
NA	TRBV19	NA	TRBJ1-5	CASTPIAGQPQHF	TGTGCCAGTACCCCCATCGCGGGTCAGCCCCAGCATTTT
NA	TRBV28	NA	TRBJ1-1	CASRLGRTEAFF	TGTGCCAGCAGACTCGGGAGAACTGAAGCTTTCTTT
NA	TRBV11-2	NA	TRBJ1-1	CASSLFGWGAEAFF	TGTGCCAGCAGCTTATTCGGGTGGGGAGCCGAAGCTTTCTTT
NA	TRBV27	NA	TRBJ1-2	CASSPQGLYGYTF	TGTGCCAGCAGTCCCCAGGGGCTCTATGGCTACACCTTC
NA	TRBV5-1	NA	TRBJ2-1	CASSLSPGNNEQFF	TGCGCCAGCAGCTTGTCCCCGGGAAACAATGAGCAGTTCTTC
NA	TRBV3-1/TRBV3-2	NA	TRBJ1-4	CASSQDRRKLFF	TGTGCCAGCAGCCAGGATAGGAGAAAACTGTTTTTT
NA	TRBV5-1	TRBD1	TRBJ2-3	CASSVGTGTSTDTQYF	TGCGCCAGCAGCGTTGGGACAGGGACTAGCACAGATACGCAGTATTTT
NA	TRBV10-3	NA	TRBJ2-6	CALRNSGANVLTF	TGTGCCTTGAGGAACTCTGGGGCCAACGTCCTGACTTTC
NA	TRBV7-9	TRBD1	TRBJ1-2	CASSPAWGQIYGYTF	TGTGCCAGCAGCCCAGCGTGGGGACAGATCTATGGCTACACCTTC
NA	TRBV10-3	NA	TRBJ2-7	CAISESAGTYEQYF	TGTGCCATCAGTGAGTCGGCGGGAACCTACGAGCAGTACTTC
once	TRBV12-3/TRBV12-4	NA	TRBJ1-6	CASSPRTNSPLHF	TGTGCCAGCAGTCCCCGGACAAATTCACCCCTCCACTTT
NA	TRBV18	TRBD1	TRBJ1-3	CASSPLGQISGNTIYF	TGTGCCAGCTCACCCTTGGGACAGATCTCTGGAAACACCATATATTTT
NA	TRBV11-2	TRBD1	TRBJ2-7	CASSRKRQGLPGYEQYF	TGTGCCAGCAGCCGTAAACGACAGGGGCTGCCGGGGTACGAGCAGTACTTC
NA	TRBV7-3	TRBD1	TRBJ2-2	CASSRTGVRTGELFF	TGTGCCAGCAGCCGGACAGGGGTTCGGACCGGGGAGCTGTTTTTT